This record looks at one T cell receptor beta chain sequence and its context. This clonotype was observed a handful of times. Its antigen is currently not known. Per-nucleotide qualities are absent, and no much larger clonotype sits a single base away. The data derive from a study of patients and donors after allogeneic stem cell transplantation (dated by TCRdb to 2020 to 2021). Per the germline V gene (reference sequence), LNHNV is the CDR1 and YYDKDF is the CDR2. Trimming leaves V shorter by 4 bases and J shorter by 3 bases, with the junction holding 3 bases beyond the gene matches. The CDR3 runs 15 amino acids, cysteine and phenylalanine included. Here the CDR3 DNA is all that survives: 45 bases in frame from base 1. To prepare the library, RT-PCR was applied. TCRdb records NextSeq 550 as the sequencer. TCRdb reworked the public reads: Q25 trimming with fastp, MiXCR clone assembly, productive beta chains retained. Rows matching on CDR3 protein sequence are summarized as one entry with the most common DNA and genes. The sample includes about 960,000 distinct CDR3 sequences, with roughly 18% observed a single time. The top ten clones comprise around 6% of the sample.

The receptor was derived from a human donor who was either an allogeneic HSCT recipient or a stem cell or donor lymphocyte infusion donor (not recorded which). It is not recorded whose cells these are; they may come from a transplant donor. Here the chain combines TRBV15 and TRBJ2-4; the junction holds 10 bases that match TRBD2. The sample consisted of blood, either unsorted or a sorted T cell fraction (not recorded which). The DNA reads as follows: TGTGCCACCAGCACCCTAGCGGGGGACAAAAACATTCAGTACTTC. Protein translation: CATSTLAGDKNIQYF.